Listed below are T cell receptor beta chains from one sample, sequenced in a study of glioma-infiltrating T cells after dendritic cell vaccination. Produced via immunoSEQ multiplex PCR; TCRdb's table is partial and in-frame only. Of around 97,000 clones in the sample, more than 80% were seen once. Sequenced material: blood, taken before dendritic cell vaccination. The source is a human donor with glioblastoma. CDR3s include the opening cysteine and the closing phenylalanine or tryptophan. A D gene is named only where the DNA matches it firmly. For some rows the clone size is stated as once, few or many, or as a class when expanded; others skip it.

J gene | V gene | clone size | D gene | CDR3 protein | CDR3 DNA
TRBJ2-2 | TRBV6-1 | NA | NA | CASSWGASTGELFF | TGTGCCAGCAGTTGGGGCGCTAGCACCGGGGAGCTGTTTTTT
TRBJ1-3 | TRBV13 | NA | TRBD1 | CASSLAAGGSGNTIYF | TGTGCCAGCAGCTTGGCCGCAGGGGGAAGTGGAAACACCATATATTTT
TRBJ2-6 | TRBV14 | NA | TRBD1 | CASSHGQAWYSGANVLTF | TGTGCCAGCAGCCATGGACAGGCCTGGTACTCTGGGGCCAACGTCCTGACTTTC
TRBJ2-5 | TRBV18 | NA | TRBD2 | CASSPSRGVQETQYF | TGTGCCAGCTCACCATCCCGGGGGGTCCAAGAGACCCAGTACTTC
TRBJ2-3 | TRBV30 | NA | NA | CAWSDRSTTGTQYF | TGTGCCTGGAGTGACAGGTCCACAACCGGTACGCAGTATTTT
TRBJ2-4 | TRBV18 | NA | TRBD1 | CASSRDRGRINIQYF | TGTGCCAGCTCACGGGACAGGGGGCGCATAAACATTCAGTACTTC
TRBJ2-5 | TRBV5-1 | NA | TRBD1 | CASSQQGQGVGETQYF | TGCGCCAGCAGCCAACAGGGACAGGGGGTGGGAGAGACCCAGTACTTC
TRBJ2-1 | TRBV7-2 | NA | NA | CASSLRGFDEQFF | TGTGCCAGCAGCTTAAGGGGGTTCGATGAGCAGTTCTTC
TRBJ1-2 | TRBV27 | NA | NA | CASSRRMGVTGNYGYTF | TGTGCCAGCAGTCGGAGGATGGGGGTCACAGGGAATTATGGCTACACCTTC
TRBJ2-5 | TRBV5-1 | NA | TRBD2 | CASSLAGEVQYF | TGCGCCAGCAGCCTAGCGGGGGAGGTGCAGTACTTC
TRBJ1-4 | TRBV27 | NA | TRBD1 | CASSPGTGGEKLFF | TGTGCCAGCAGTCCCGGGACAGGCGGGGAAAAACTGTTTTTT
TRBJ1-1 | TRBV30 | NA | NA | CVGERNTEAFF | TGTGTCGGGGAACGAAACACTGAAGCTTTCTTT
TRBJ2-3 | TRBV18 | few | TRBD1 | CASSATGTGFTDTQYF | TGTGCCAGCTCAGCTACCGGGACAGGGTTCACAGATACGCAGTATTTT
TRBJ1-6 | TRBV9 | NA | NA | CASSVGGPGIYNSPLHF | TGTGCCAGCAGCGTAGGGGGCCCCGGCATATATAATTCACCCCTCCACTTT
TRBJ1-1 | TRBV7-6 | once | NA | CASSLDGGAGTEAFF | TGTGCCAGCAGCTTAGATGGGGGCGCGGGCACTGAAGCTTTCTTT
TRBJ2-1 | TRBV5-1 | NA | NA | CASRPPNRDEQFF | TGCGCCAGCAGACCTCCCAACAGGGATGAGCAGTTCTTC
TRBJ2-7 | TRBV19 | NA | NA | CASSISGMDTYEQYF | TGTGCCAGTAGTATCTCAGGGATGGACACCTACGAGCAGTACTTC
TRBJ1-1 | TRBV7-9 | NA | NA | CASSLIGNEAFF | TGTGCCAGCAGCTTAATCGGGAATGAAGCTTTCTTT
TRBJ1-2 | TRBV29-1 | NA | NA | CSVEEGSGGYTF | TGCAGCGTTGAAGAGGGGAGCGGAGGCTACACCTTC
TRBJ1-1 | TRBV7-9 | NA | NA | CASSPNREAEAFF | TGTGCCAGCAGCCCAAACAGGGAAGCTGAAGCTTTCTTT
TRBJ1-4 | TRBV6-1 | once | TRBD1 | CASSDVGGDEKLFF | TGTGCCAGCAGTGATGTAGGGGGCGACGAAAAACTGTTTTTT
TRBJ1-2 | TRBV7-2 | once | NA | CASSFQGFGYTF | TGTGCCAGCAGCTTTCAGGGTTTTGGCTACACCTTC
TRBJ2-3 | TRBV30 | NA | TRBD2 | CAWSRGGAKDTQYF | TGTGCCTGGAGTCGCGGGGGGGCGAAAGATACGCAGTATTTT
TRBJ1-4 | TRBV27 | NA | TRBD1 | CASSERGRINEKLFF | TGTGCCAGCAGTGAAAGGGGGCGGATTAATGAAAAACTGTTTTTT
TRBJ1-4 | TRBV15 | NA | TRBD1 | CATRDRASANEKLFF | TGTGCCACCCGGGACAGGGCCTCCGCAAACGAAAAACTGTTTTTT
TRBJ2-7 | TRBV19 | NA | NA | CASSMSLGRNYEQYF | TGTGCCAGTAGTATGAGTCTGGGGAGGAACTACGAGCAGTACTTC
TRBJ1-1 | TRBV6-1 | NA | TRBD1 | CASSEEDRLNTEAFF | TGTGCCAGCAGTGAGGAGGACAGGCTGAACACTGAAGCTTTCTTT
TRBJ2-2 | TRBV6-4 | few | NA | CASRPLPDSAELFF | TGTGCCAGCAGGCCCCTACCCGACAGCGCGGAGCTGTTTTTT
TRBJ1-6 | TRBV12-5 | NA | TRBD1 | CASGLWTGTPANSPLHF | TGTGCTAGTGGTCTATGGACAGGGACACCCGCAAATTCACCCCTCCACTTT
TRBJ1-6 | TRBV5-1 | NA | NA | CASSLEWGQDSPLHF | TGCGCCAGCAGCTTGGAGTGGGGCCAAGATTCACCCCTCCACTTT
TRBJ1-5 | TRBV29-1 | once | NA | CSVEVEGFGNQPQHF | TGCAGCGTTGAAGTCGAGGGATTCGGCAATCAGCCCCAGCATTTT
TRBJ1-2 | TRBV20-1 | NA | NA | CSARQNYGYTF | TGCAGTGCTAGACAGAACTATGGCTACACCTTC
TRBJ1-2 | TRBV12-5 | once | NA | CASAAPGGSFGYTF | TGTGCTAGCGCTGCGCCGGGTGGATCTTTTGGCTACACCTTC
TRBJ2-5 | TRBV5-1 | NA | NA | CASSFAGSQETQYF | TGCGCCAGCAGCTTCGCAGGCTCCCAAGAGACCCAGTACTTC
TRBJ1-3 | TRBV2 | few | NA | CASSLEGGGNTIYF | TGTGCCAGCAGTCTTGAAGGGGGAGGAAACACCATATATTTT
TRBJ2-7 | TRBV27 | once | TRBD1 | CASSYRVGTVSYEQYF | TGTGCCAGCAGTTACAGGGTGGGGACAGTATCGTACGAGCAGTACTTC
TRBJ2-5 | TRBV7-7 | NA | TRBD1 | CASSFSTGGTETQYF | TGTGCTAGCAGCTTCTCGACAGGGGGCACAGAGACCCAGTACTTC
TRBJ2-1 | TRBV10-3 | NA | NA | CAIRGGTTNEQFF | TGTGCCATCAGGGGAGGGACAACCAATGAGCAGTTCTTC
TRBJ1-4 | TRBV10-3 | NA | TRBD1 | CAISEFRDRASLGEKLFF | TGTGCCATCAGTGAGTTCCGGGACAGGGCCTCTTTGGGGGAAAAACTGTTTTTT
TRBJ2-7 | TRBV10-3 | NA | TRBD1 | CAINRQGSTYEQYF | TGTGCCATCAATCGACAGGGGTCAACCTACGAGCAGTACTTC
TRBJ1-2 | TRBV13 | NA | NA | CASSLEMMAYTF | TGTGCCAGCAGCTTAGAGATGATGGCCTACACCTTC
TRBJ1-1 | TRBV5-1 | few | NA | CASSSVVNTEAFF | TGCGCCAGCAGCTCGGTAGTGAACACTGAAGCTTTCTTT
TRBJ2-1 | TRBV20-1 | once | NA | CSAEEGNEQFF | TGCAGTGCTGAGGAGGGCAATGAGCAGTTCTTC
TRBJ1-1 | TRBV30 | NA | TRBD1 | CAWIRQGYTEAFF | TGTGCCTGGATACGACAGGGGTACACTGAAGCTTTCTTT
TRBJ1-2 | TRBV29-1 | once | NA | CSVGRPSNYGYTF | TGCAGCGTGGGCCGGCCCTCTAACTATGGCTACACCTTC
TRBJ1-3 | TRBV2 | few | TRBD1 | CATEPVWTGGSGNTIYF | TGTGCCACCGAACCAGTATGGACAGGGGGGTCTGGAAACACCATATATTTT
TRBJ2-3 | TRBV5-1 | NA | TRBD1 | CASSSSRPGTGGDTQYF | TGCGCCAGCAGCTCATCACGCCCCGGGACAGGGGGGGATACGCAGTATTTT
TRBJ2-3 | TRBV27 | NA | NA | CASTQGAGLGDTQYF | TGTGCCAGCACCCAAGGGGCAGGGTTGGGGGATACGCAGTATTTT
TRBJ2-6 | TRBV6-6 | NA | NA | CASSLFTGANVLTF | TGTGCCAGCTCACTTTTTACTGGGGCCAACGTCCTGACTTTC
TRBJ2-1 | TRBV7-9 | NA | TRBD1 | CASSRGGDRGLNEQFF | TGTGCCAGCAGCAGGGGGGGGGACAGGGGGCTAAATGAGCAGTTCTTC
TRBJ2-7 | TRBV30 | NA | NA | CAWSPPSGSYEQYF | TGTGCCTGGAGCCCCCCCTCGGGCTCCTACGAGCAGTACTTC
TRBJ1-1 | TRBV7-9 | NA | NA | CASSTGRTEAFF | TGTGCCAGCAGCACAGGGCGGACTGAAGCTTTCTTT
TRBJ1-1 | TRBV7-2 | NA | NA | CASSLPTQNTEAFF | TGTGCCAGCAGCTTACCGACACAGAACACTGAAGCTTTCTTT
TRBJ1-1 | TRBV15 | NA | NA | CATSRDRGFPFF | TGTGCCACCAGCAGAGATCGAGGGTTCCCTTTCTTT
TRBJ2-4 | TRBV20-1 | NA | TRBD2 | CRRGAKNIQYF | TGCAGGCGGGGGGCCAAAAACATTCAGTACTTC
TRBJ2-1 | TRBV9 | NA | TRBD2 | CASSDGLAGGLEQFF | TGTGCCAGCAGCGATGGACTAGCGGGGGGGCTTGAGCAGTTCTTC
TRBJ2-2 | TRBV7-8 | NA | NA | CASSPRSDTGELFF | TGTGCCAGCAGCCCCCGGTCGGACACCGGGGAGCTGTTTTTT
TRBJ1-4 | TRBV21-1 | few | NA | CASSTKLYSGGFRRKLFF | TGTGCCAGCAGTACAAAACTCTACTCAGGGGGTTTCAGAAGAAAACTGTTTTTT
TRBJ1-3 | TRBV6-5 | NA | NA | CASSFTTDSRNTIYF | TGTGCCAGCAGTTTTACCACTGACAGTCGAAACACCATATATTTT
TRBJ1-6 | TRBV11-2 | NA | TRBD1 | CASSPWVDRNNSPLHF | TGTGCCAGCAGCCCCTGGGTGGACAGGAATAATTCACCCCTCCACTTT